This T cell receptor (beta chain) was sequenced during a study of shared clonotypes between healthy human individuals. The CDR3 loop spans 13 amino acids. Trimming removed 0 bases from V and 7 bases from J, with 10 bases in between. Germline V gene lookup returns CDR1 LGHNA and CDR2 YSLEER. The split of CD4+ cells yielded CD45RA+ naive and CD45RA-negative memory subsets. Profiled with immunoSEQ multiplex PCR; TCRdb holds only in-frame clones, not every one. The table shows a few million clones, with approximately 92% occurring only once. The chain carries TRBV4-3 and TRBJ2-7; D gene uncertain. This clonotype was sampled from a man younger than 35 in good health. The sequencing sample was made of naive CD4+ T cells sorted from blood. The subset is: CD45RA+ positively selected. The DNA of the CDR3 is TGCGCCAGCAGCCAAGATCCCCATCAGGAGCAGTACTTC. Translating gives CASSQDPHQEQYF.